A selection of T cell receptor beta chains follows, all from one sample in a study of blood T cell repertoires in COVID-19. Some clones are missing from TCRdb's copy, which holds only in-frame ones; the method was immunoSEQ multiplex PCR. The table records some 70,000 clones, 80% to 90% of them present only once. The sample taken for sequencing was peripheral blood. The receptor source for this set is a man between 45 and 60 years old with active COVID-19. Both conserved end residues are part of each CDR3. A D gene is named only where the DNA matches it firmly. Size tells how often a clone was seen (once, few, many) or the class of an expanded clone, and some rows leave it out.

.,TRBJ2-3,TRBD1,TRBV4-1,CASSLTGVGTDTQYF,TGCGCCAGCAGCCTTACAGGGGTGGGCACAGATACGCAGTATTTT
.,TRBJ2-3,.,TRBV7-9,CASSPLTGKLTDTQYF,TGTGCCAGCAGCCCCCTGACTGGTAAACTCACAGATACGCAGTATTTT
.,TRBJ1-5,TRBD1,TRBV7-8,CASSLLGANRGSAQPQHF,TGTGCCAGCAGCTTATTGGGGGCAAACAGGGGGTCGGCACAGCCCCAGCATTTT
.,TRBJ1-5,TRBD1,TRBV27,CASSPWATGGNQPQHF,TGTGCCAGCTCCCCCTGGGCCACAGGGGGCAATCAGCCCCAGCATTTT
.,TRBJ2-3,.,TRBV19,CASSRGIALDTQYF,TGTGCCAGTAGTCGGGGGATAGCGTTAGATACGCAGTATTTT
.,TRBJ1-1,.,TRBV4-1,CASSQPVLADTEAFF,TGCGCCAGCAGCCAACCCGTTTTAGCGGACACTGAAGCTTTCTTT
.,TRBJ2-1,TRBD2,TRBV19,CASTLDRPTNRGGAKNEQFF,TGTGCCAGTACCCTAGACAGGCCGACGAATCGCGGGGGGGCTAAGAATGAGCAGTTCTTC
.,TRBJ2-1,.,TRBV28,CASTYLGGGGEKQFF,TGTGCCAGCACCTACCTAGGGGGGGGAGGTGAGAAGCAGTTCTTC
.,TRBJ1-6,.,TRBV6-5,CASTVSRFLNSPLHF,TGTGCCAGCACCGTATCTCGGTTCCTTAATTCACCCCTCCACTTT
.,TRBJ2-7,.,TRBV19,CASSIGGASYEQYF,TGTGCCAGTAGTATAGGGGGCGCATCCTACGAGCAGTACTTC
.,TRBJ1-1,.,TRBV7-2,CASSSYLNTEAFF,TGTGCCAGCAGCTCCTACTTGAACACTGAAGCTTTCTTT
.,TRBJ1-3,.,TRBV11-2,CASSLGQQNTIYF,TGTGCCAGCAGCCTTGGACAGCAAAACACCATATATTTT
.,TRBJ1-2,TRBD1,TRBV19,CASSRQGSSHGYTF,TGTGCCAGTAGCCGACAGGGAAGCTCTCATGGCTACACCTTC
.,TRBJ1-1,.,TRBV5-5,CASSWGLLNTEAFF,TGTGCCAGCAGCTGGGGACTGCTGAACACTGAAGCTTTCTTT
.,TRBJ1-6,TRBD1,TRBV4-3,CASSPFGTGRSPLHF,TGCGCCAGCAGCCCGTTCGGGACAGGCAGGTCACCCCTCCACTTT
medium-sized,TRBJ2-3,.,TRBV27,CASSLSAGITDTQYF,TGTGCCAGCAGTTTATCGGCGGGAATCACAGATACGCAGTATTTT
.,TRBJ2-3,.,TRBV27,CASSLGHSSTDTQYF,TGTGCCAGCAGTTTAGGACACTCTAGCACAGATACGCAGTATTTT
.,TRBJ2-3,TRBD2,TRBV7-9,CASSILAGIRDTQYF,TGTGCCAGCAGCATACTAGCGGGGATCCGAGATACGCAGTATTTT
.,TRBJ2-1,TRBD2,TRBV5-1,CASSSWGTIDNEQFF,TGCGCCAGCAGCTCGTGGGGGACTATAGACAATGAGCAGTTCTTC
.,TRBJ2-1,.,TRBV7-2,CASSPRSTAQGEQFF,TGTGCCAGCAGCCCCAGGTCGACAGCCCAAGGTGAGCAGTTCTTC
.,TRBJ1-3,.,TRBV18,CASSPERAGASGNTIYF,TGTGCCAGCTCACCCGAACGGGCGGGGGCCTCTGGAAACACCATATATTTT
.,TRBJ1-4,.,TRBV29-1,CSVIDRNEKLFF,TGCAGCGTCATCGACAGAAATGAAAAACTGTTTTTT
.,TRBJ2-2,.,TRBV24-1,CATSRVVTGELFF,TGTGCCACCAGCAGGGTCGTCACCGGGGAGCTGTTTTTT
.,TRBJ2-2,.,TRBV7-3,CASSSMGGAGYGELFF,TGTGCCAGCAGCTCAATGGGGGGAGCGGGCTACGGGGAGCTGTTTTTT
.,TRBJ2-3,.,TRBV20-1,CSASPTQGSTDTQYF,TGCAGTGCTAGTCCCACCCAGGGTAGCACAGATACGCAGTATTTT
.,TRBJ2-3,TRBD1,TRBV18,CASPTKTGGVDTQYF,TGTGCCAGCCCGACAAAAACAGGGGGCGTAGATACGCAGTATTTT
.,TRBJ1-3,.,TRBV29-1,CSVEGASSGSGNTIYF,TGCAGCGTTGAGGGGGCCTCGTCCGGCTCTGGAAACACCATATATTTT
.,TRBJ2-4,.,TRBV6-5,CASRRQPEAKNIQYF,TGTGCCAGCAGGCGGCAGCCCGAGGCCAAAAACATTCAGTACTTC
.,TRBJ2-2,TRBD2,TRBV19,CASSIVSGGASGELFF,TGTGCCAGTAGTATAGTCAGCGGGGGGGCATCCGGGGAGCTGTTTTTT
.,TRBJ2-6,TRBD1,TRBV7-2,CASSLGGQSGANVLTF,TGTGCCAGCAGCTTAGGGGGACAGTCTGGGGCCAACGTCCTGACTTTC
.,TRBJ2-1,TRBD2,TRBV4-2,CASSQDRTSGIGREQFF,TGTGCCAGCAGCCAAGATCGAACTAGCGGGATAGGGCGTGAGCAGTTCTTC
.,TRBJ2-7,TRBD2,TRBV19,CASSTAGTTFYEQYF,TGTGCCAGTAGTACCGCCGGGACTACCTTCTACGAGCAGTACTTC
.,TRBJ2-3,TRBD1,TRBV7-2,CASSWGKTGLGTDTQYF,TGTGCCAGCAGCTGGGGCAAGACAGGGCTTGGCACAGATACGCAGTATTTT
.,TRBJ2-6,.,TRBV30,CAWTPPRRANVLTF,TGTGCCTGGACGCCCCCCAGGAGGGCCAACGTCCTGACTTTC
.,TRBJ2-3,TRBD1,TRBV7-3,CASRRDRRSTDTQYF,TGTGCCAGCAGACGGGACAGAAGAAGCACAGATACGCAGTATTTT
.,TRBJ1-2,.,TRBV19,CASSYGDPRDYGYTF,TGTGCCAGTAGTTACGGAGACCCCCGGGACTATGGCTACACCTTC
.,TRBJ1-1,TRBD1,TRBV29-1,CSVEGVQGARTEAFF,TGCAGCGTTGAGGGGGTACAGGGGGCGAGGACTGAAGCTTTCTTT
.,TRBJ2-7,TRBD1,TRBV9,CASSPHGGQGYYEQYF,TGTGCCAGCAGCCCCCACGGTGGACAGGGGTACTACGAGCAGTACTTC
.,TRBJ1-4,TRBD1,TRBV18,CASSPGTGGTATNEKLFF,TGTGCCAGCTCACCCGGGACAGGGGGAACGGCAACTAATGAAAAACTGTTTTTT
.,TRBJ1-2,.,TRBV15,CATSRFAGGYTF,TGTGCCACCAGCAGATTTGCGGGTGGCTACACCTTC
.,TRBJ2-3,TRBD1,TRBV29-1,CSTTGGEGDTQYF,TGCAGCACGACAGGGGGCGAAGGAGATACGCAGTATTTT
once,TRBJ1-1,.,TRBV7-3,CASSSRGIEAFF,TGTGCCAGCAGCTCCAGGGGAATTGAAGCTTTCTTT
.,TRBJ2-1,TRBD2,TRBV6-4,CASSDPSGRVQMGYSYNEQFF,TGTGCCAGCAGTGACCCCAGCGGGAGGGTCCAGATGGGCTACTCCTACAATGAGCAGTTCTTC
.,TRBJ2-1,.,TRBV20-1,CSARRKNEQFF,TGCAGTGCTCGCAGAAAGAATGAGCAGTTCTTC
.,TRBJ2-7,TRBD2,TRBV5-5,CASSYRLAGGYEQYF,TGTGCCAGCAGCTATCGACTAGCGGGGGGCTACGAGCAGTACTTC
.,TRBJ1-5,TRBD1,TRBV6-5,CASSTSRTGSQPQHF,TGTGCCAGCAGTACCAGTAGGACAGGGAGTCAGCCCCAGCATTTT
.,TRBJ2-7,TRBD1,TRBV6-5,CASSNSDRVGEQYF,TGTGCCAGCAGTAATTCCGACAGGGTAGGCGAGCAGTACTTC
.,TRBJ2-3,.,TRBV7-9,CASSSGLGTQYF,TGTGCCAGCAGCTCGGGTTTAGGTACGCAGTATTTT
.,TRBJ2-5,TRBD1,TRBV7-6,CASSLSHSGGETQYF,TGTGCCAGCAGCTTAAGTCACTCAGGGGGAGAGACCCAGTACTTC
few,TRBJ2-7,TRBD1,TRBV19,CASKASGTGWGEQYF,TGTGCCAGTAAGGCTTCTGGGACAGGGTGGGGCGAGCAGTACTTC
.,TRBJ2-2,TRBD2,TRBV29-1,CSVGSGGRNTGELFF,TGCAGCGTTGGTAGCGGGGGGAGGAACACCGGGGAGCTGTTTTTT
.,TRBJ2-7,.,TRBV21-1,CASTDGEERYEQYF,TGTGCCAGCACCGACGGGGAGGAGCGCTACGAGCAGTACTTC
.,TRBJ1-3,.,TRBV9,CASSNGEGGRGNTIYF,TGTGCCAGCAGCAACGGAGAGGGAGGTCGTGGAAACACCATATATTTT
.,TRBJ1-1,.,TRBV6-5,CASSYLRVGTEAFF,TGTGCCAGCAGTTACCTCAGGGTAGGTACTGAAGCTTTCTTT
.,TRBJ2-2,.,TRBV19,CASSIDEESNPNTGELFF,TGTGCCAGTAGTATAGATGAGGAGTCTAACCCTAACACCGGGGAGCTGTTTTTT
few,TRBJ1-6,TRBD1,TRBV6-1,CASSEDPGTVASPLHF,TGTGCCAGCAGTGAAGATCCCGGGACAGTCGCTTCACCCCTCCACTTT
.,TRBJ2-2,TRBD2,TRBV18,CASSPLPSGDTGELFF,TGTGCCAGCTCACCACTTCCTAGCGGGGACACCGGGGAGCTGTTTTTT
.,TRBJ2-3,.,TRBV7-9,CASSLDRSTDTQYF,TGTGCCAGCAGCTTAGACAGAAGCACAGATACGCAGTATTTT